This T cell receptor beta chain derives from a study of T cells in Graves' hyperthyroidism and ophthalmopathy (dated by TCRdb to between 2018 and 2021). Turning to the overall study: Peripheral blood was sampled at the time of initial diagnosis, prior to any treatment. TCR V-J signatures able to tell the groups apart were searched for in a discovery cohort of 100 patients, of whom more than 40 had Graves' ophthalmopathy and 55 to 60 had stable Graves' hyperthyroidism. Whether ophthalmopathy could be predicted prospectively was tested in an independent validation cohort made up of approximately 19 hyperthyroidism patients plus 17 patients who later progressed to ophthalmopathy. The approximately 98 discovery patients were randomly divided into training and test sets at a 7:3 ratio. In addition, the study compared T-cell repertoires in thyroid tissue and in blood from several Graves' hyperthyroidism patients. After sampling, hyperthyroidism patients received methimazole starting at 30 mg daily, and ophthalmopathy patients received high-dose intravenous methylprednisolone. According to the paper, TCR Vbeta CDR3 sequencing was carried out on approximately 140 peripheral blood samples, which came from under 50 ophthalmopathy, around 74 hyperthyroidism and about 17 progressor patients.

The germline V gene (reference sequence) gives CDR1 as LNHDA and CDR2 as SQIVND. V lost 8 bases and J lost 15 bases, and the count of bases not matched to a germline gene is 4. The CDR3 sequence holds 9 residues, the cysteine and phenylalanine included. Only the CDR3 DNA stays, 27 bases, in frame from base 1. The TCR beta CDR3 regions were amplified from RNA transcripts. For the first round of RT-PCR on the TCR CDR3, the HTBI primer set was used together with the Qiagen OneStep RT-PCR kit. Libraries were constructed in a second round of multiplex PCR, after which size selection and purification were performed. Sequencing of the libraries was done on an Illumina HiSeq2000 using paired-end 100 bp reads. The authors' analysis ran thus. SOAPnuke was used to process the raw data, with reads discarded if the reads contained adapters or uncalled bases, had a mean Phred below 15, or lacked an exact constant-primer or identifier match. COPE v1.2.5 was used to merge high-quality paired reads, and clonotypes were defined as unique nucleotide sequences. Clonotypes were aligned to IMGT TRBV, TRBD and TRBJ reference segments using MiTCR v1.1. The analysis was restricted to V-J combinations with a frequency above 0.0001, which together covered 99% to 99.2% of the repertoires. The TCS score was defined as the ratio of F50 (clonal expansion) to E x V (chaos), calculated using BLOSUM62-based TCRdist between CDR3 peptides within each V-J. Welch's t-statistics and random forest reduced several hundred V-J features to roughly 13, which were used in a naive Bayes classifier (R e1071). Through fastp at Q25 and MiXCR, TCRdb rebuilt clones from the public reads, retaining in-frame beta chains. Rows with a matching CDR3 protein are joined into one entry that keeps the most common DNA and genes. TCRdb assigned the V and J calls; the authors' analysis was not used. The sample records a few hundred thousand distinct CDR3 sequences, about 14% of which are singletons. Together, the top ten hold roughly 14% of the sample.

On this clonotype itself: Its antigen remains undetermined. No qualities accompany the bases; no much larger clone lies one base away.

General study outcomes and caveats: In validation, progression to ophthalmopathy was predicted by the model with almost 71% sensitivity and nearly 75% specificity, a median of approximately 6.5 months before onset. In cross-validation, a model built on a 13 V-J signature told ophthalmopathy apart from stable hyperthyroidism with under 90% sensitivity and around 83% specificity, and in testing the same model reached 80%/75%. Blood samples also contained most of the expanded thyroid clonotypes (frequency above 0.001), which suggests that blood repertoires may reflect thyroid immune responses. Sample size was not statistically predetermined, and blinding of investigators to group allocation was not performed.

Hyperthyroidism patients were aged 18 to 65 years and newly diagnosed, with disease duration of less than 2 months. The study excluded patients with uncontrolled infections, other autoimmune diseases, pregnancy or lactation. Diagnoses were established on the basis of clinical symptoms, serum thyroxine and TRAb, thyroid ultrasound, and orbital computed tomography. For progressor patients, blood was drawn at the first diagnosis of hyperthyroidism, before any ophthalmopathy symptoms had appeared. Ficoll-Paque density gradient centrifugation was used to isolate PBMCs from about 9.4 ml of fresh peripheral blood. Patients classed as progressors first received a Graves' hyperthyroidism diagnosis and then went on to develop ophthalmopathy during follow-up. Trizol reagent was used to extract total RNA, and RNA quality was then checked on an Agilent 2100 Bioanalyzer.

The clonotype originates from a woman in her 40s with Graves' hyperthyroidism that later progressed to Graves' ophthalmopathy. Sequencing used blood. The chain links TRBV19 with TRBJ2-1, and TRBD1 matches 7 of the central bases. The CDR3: CASGDSPFF. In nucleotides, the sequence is TGTGCCAGTGGGGACAGCCCGTTCTTC. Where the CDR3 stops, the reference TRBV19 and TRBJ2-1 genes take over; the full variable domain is DGGITQSPKYLFRKEGQNVTLSCEQNLNHDAMYWYRQDPGQGLRLIYYSQIVNDFQKGDIAEGYSVSREKKESFPLTVTSAQKNPTAFYLCASGDSPFFGPGTRLTVL.